Below, one T cell receptor (beta chain) is given with its context. Its specificity is unknown. The sample comes from a study of spatial heterogeneity in lung cancer. Turning to the study itself: In the raw reads, each unique TCR and UMI combination was present more than ten times on average. Findings of the study overall: The appearance of ubiquitous expanded tumor TCRs in blood was greater at resection than follow-up.

The CDR3 loop spans 15 amino acids. Germline V gene sequence: CDR1 SGHVS, CDR2 FNYEAQ. After removal of 8 bases from V and 4 bases from J, the junction contained 10 bases not matched to a gene. The time point is: sample taken at primary tumor resection. Researchers sequenced whole RNA taken from tumor, nontumor lung or frozen PBMC without sorting. TCRdb independently ran MiXCR on the 5' RACE reads; one entry per CDR3 protein. The sample includes about 38,000 distinct CDR3 sequences, roughly 7.4% seen only once; the top ten take under 30%. The sequence was obtained from a male donor with early-stage non-small cell lung cancer. The chain links TRBV7-6 to TRBJ1-4; 7 positions agree with TRBD1. This sample comprised PBMCs, obtained at surgery. The CDR3 DNA sequence: TGTGCCAGCGCCCCAAAGACAGGGTTTAATGAAAAACTGTTTTTT. As protein: CASAPKTGFNEKLFF.